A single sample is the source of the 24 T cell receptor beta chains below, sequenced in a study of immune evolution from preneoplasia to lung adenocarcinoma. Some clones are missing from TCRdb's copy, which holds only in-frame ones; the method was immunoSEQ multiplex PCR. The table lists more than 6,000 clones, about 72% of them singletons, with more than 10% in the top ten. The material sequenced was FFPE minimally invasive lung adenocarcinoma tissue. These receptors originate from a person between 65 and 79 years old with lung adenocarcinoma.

The CDR3, as DNA: TGTGCCAGCAGCTTGGCCAGTAACAGAATGACCTACGAGCAGTACTTC. Translation gives CASSLASNRMTYEQYF. This chain links TRBV5-6 with TRBJ2-7, with D uncertain. Looked up from germline, CDR1 is SGHDT and CDR2 is YYEEEE. This CDR3 is built from 16 residues. Trimming stripped 0 bases from V and 2 bases from J, with 15 bases between. Filled out from reference TRBV5-6 and TRBJ2-7, the complete variable domain reads DAGVTQSPTHLIKTRGQQVTLRCSPKSGHDTVSWYQQALGQGPQFIFQYYEEEERQRGNFPDRFSGHQFPNYSSELNVNALLLGDSALYLCASSLASNRMTYEQYFGPGTRLTVT.

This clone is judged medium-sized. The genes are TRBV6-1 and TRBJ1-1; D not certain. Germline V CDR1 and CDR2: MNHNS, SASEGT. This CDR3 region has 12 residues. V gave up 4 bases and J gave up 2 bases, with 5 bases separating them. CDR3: CASSGTNTEAFF. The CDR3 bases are TGTGCCAGCAGTGGTACTAACACTGAAGCTTTCTTT.

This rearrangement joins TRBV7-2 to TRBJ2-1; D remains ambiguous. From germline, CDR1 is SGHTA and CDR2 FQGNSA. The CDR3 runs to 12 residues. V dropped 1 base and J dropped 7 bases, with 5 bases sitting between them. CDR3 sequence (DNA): TGTGCCAGCAGCTTAGACTGGAATGAGCAGTTCTTC. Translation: CASSLDWNEQFF. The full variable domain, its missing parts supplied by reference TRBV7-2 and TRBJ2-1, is GAGVSQSPSNKVTEKGKDVELRCDPISGHTALYWYRQSLGQGLEFLIYFQGNSAPDKSGLPSDRFSAERTGGSVSTLTIQRTQQEDSAVYLCASSLDWNEQFFGPGTRLTVL.

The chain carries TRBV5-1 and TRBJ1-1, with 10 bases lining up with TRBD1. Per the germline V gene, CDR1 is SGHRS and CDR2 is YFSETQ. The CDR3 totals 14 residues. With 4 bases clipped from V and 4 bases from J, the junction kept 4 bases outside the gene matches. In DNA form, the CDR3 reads TGCGCCAGCAGCACGACAGGGGGCCGCACTGAAGCTTTCTTT. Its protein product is CASSTTGGRTEAFF.

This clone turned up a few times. The CDR3 region has the DNA TGCGCCAGCAGCGTTGGGGGGGCGCGGAACACTGAAGCTTTCTTT. Its protein is CASSVGGARNTEAFF. V gene TRBV5-1 combines with J gene TRBJ1-1; a weak D match, TRBD1 (6 bases). The CDR3 has 15 amino acids. Germline V gene sequence: CDR1 SGHRS, CDR2 YFSETQ. V shed 4 bases and J shed 1 base, with 14 bases lying between them.

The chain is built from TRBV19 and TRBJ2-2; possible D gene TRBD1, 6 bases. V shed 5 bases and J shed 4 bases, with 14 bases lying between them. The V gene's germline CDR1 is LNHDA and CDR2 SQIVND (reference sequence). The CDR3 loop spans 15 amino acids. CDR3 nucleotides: TGTGCCAGTAGTGAACGATTCAGGGGCACCGGGGAGCTGTTTTTT. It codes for CASSERFRGTGELFF.

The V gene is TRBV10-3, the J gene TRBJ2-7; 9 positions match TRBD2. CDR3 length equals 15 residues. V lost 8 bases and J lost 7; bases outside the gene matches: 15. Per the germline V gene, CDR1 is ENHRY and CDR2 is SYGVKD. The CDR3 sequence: CAIGRREGIFGEQYF. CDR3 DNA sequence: TGTGCCATCGGGAGGCGGGAGGGCATCTTTGGGGAGCAGTACTTC.

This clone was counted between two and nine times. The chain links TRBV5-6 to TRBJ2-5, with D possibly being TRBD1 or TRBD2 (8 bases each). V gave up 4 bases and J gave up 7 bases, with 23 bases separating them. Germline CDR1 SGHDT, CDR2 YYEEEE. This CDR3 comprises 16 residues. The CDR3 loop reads CASSREGQVLGVTQYF. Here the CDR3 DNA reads TGTGCCAGCAGCCGGGAGGGACAGGTATTAGGGGTGACCCAGTACTTC.

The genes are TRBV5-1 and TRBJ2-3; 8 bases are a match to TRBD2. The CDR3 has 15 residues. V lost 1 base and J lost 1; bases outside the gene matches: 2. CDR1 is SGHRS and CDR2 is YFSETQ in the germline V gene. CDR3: CASSLLTSGTDTQYF. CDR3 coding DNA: TGCGCCAGCAGCTTGTTGACTAGCGGCACAGATACGCAGTATTTT.

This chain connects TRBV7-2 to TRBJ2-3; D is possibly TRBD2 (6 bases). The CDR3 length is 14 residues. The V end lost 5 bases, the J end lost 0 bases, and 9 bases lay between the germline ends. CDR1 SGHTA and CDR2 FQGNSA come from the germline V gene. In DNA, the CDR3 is TGTGCCAGCAGCCGCGGGGACAGCACAGATACGCAGTATTTT. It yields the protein CASSRGDSTDTQYF.

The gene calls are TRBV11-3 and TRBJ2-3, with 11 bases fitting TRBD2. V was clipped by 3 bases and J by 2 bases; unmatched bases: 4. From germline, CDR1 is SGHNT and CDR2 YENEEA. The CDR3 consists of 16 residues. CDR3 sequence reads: CASSFGLAGDTDTQYF. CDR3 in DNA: TGTGCCAGCAGCTTCGGACTAGCGGGTGACACAGATACGCAGTATTTT.

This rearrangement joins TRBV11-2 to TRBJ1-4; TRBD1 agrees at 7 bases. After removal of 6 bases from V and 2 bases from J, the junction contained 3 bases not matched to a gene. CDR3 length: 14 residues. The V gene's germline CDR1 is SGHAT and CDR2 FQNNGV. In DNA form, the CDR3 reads TGTGCCAGCAGTTTGGGACAGACTAATGAAAAACTGTTTTTT. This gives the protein CASSLGQTNEKLFF. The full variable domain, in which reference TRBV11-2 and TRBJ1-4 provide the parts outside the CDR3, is EAGVAQSPRYKIIEKRQSVAFWCNPISGHATLYWYQQILGQGPKLLIQFQNNGVVDDSQLPKDRFSAERLKGVDSTLKIQPAKLEDSAVYLCASSLGQTNEKLFFGSGTQLSVL.

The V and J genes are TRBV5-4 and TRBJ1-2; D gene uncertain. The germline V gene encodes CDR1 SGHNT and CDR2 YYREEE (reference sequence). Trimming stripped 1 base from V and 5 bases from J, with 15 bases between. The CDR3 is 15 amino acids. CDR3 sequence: CASSLHLEGRYGYTF. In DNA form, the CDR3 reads TGTGCCAGCAGCTTGCACTTAGAAGGGAGGTATGGCTACACCTTC.

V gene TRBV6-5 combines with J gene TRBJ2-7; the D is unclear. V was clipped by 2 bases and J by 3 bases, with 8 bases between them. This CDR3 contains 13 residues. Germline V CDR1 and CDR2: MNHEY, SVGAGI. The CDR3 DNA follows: TGTGCCAGCAGTTACATGGGGTTCTACGAGCAGTACTTC. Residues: CASSYMGFYEQYF.

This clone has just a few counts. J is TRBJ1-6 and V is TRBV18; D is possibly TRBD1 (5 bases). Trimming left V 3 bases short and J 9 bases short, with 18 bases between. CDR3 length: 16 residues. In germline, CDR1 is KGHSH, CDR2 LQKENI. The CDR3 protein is CASSPQGSGSGSPLHF. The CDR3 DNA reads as TGTGCCAGCTCACCGCAGGGCTCAGGGTCTGGTTCACCCCTCCACTTT. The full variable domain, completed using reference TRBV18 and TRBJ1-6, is NAGVMQNPRHLVRRRGQEARLRCSPMKGHSHVYWYRQLPEEGLKFMVYLQKENIIDESGMPKERFSAEFPKEGPSILRIQQVVRGDSAAYFCASSPQGSGSGSPLHFGNGTRLTVT.

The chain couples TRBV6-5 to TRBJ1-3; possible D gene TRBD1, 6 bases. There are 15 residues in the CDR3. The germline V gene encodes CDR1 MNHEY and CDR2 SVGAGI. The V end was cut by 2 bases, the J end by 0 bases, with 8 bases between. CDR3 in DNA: TGTGCCAGCAGTTACCGAGGGGGCTCTGGAAACACCATATATTTT. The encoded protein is CASSYRGGSGNTIYF.

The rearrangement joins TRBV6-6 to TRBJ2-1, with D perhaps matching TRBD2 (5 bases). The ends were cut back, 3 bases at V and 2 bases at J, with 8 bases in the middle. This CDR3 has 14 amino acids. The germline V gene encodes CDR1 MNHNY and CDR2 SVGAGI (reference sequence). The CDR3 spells CASSYNGAYNEQFF. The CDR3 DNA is TGTGCCAGCAGTTATAACGGGGCCTACAATGAGCAGTTCTTC.

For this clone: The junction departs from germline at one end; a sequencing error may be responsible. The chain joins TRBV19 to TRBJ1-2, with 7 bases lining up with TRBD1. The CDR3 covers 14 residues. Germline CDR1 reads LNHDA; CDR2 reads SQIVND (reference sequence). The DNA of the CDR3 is TGTGCCAGTAATTTCGGGACAGCCAACCAGGGCTATACCTTC. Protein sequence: CASNFGTANQGYTF.

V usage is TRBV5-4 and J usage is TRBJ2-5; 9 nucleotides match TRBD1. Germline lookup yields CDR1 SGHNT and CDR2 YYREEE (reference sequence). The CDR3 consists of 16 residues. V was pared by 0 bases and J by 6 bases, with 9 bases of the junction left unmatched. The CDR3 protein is CASSLGEGQGWQTQYF. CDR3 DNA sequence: TGTGCCAGCAGCTTGGGGGAGGGACAGGGTTGGCAGACCCAGTACTTC.

This CDR3 reads CASRKKGEGSYEQYF. DNA of the CDR3: TGTGCCAGCAGGAAAAAGGGAGAGGGGTCCTACGAGCAGTACTTC. The rearrangement links TRBV6-5 to TRBJ2-7; D tentatively fits TRBD1 or TRBD2 (5 bases each). The CDR3 spans 15 residues. Germline values: CDR1 MNHEY, CDR2 SVGAGI. Trimming stripped 6 bases from V and 1 base from J, with 16 bases between.

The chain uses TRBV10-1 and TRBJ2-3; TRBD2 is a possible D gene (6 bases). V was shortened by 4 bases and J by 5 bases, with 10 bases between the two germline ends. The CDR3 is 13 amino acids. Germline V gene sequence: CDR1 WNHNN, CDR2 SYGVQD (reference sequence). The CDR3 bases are TGCGCCAGCAGTGTACGGCGGGGAGATACGCAGTATTTT. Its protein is CASSVRRGDTQYF.

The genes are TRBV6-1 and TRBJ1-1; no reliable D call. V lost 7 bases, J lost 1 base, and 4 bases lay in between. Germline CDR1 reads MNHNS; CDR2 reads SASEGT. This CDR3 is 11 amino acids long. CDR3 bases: TGTGCCAGCACCAAGAACACTGAAGCTTTCTTT. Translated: CASTKNTEAFF.

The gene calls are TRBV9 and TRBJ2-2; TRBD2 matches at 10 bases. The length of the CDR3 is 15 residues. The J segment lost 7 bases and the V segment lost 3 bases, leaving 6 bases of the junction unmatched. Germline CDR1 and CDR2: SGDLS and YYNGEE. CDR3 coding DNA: TGTGCCAGCAGCGACTTAGCGGGAGGAGTCGGGGAGCTGTTTTTT. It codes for CASSDLAGGVGELFF. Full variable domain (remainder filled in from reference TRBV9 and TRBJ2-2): DSGVTQTPKHLITATGQRVTLRCSPRSGDLSVYWYQQSLDQGLQFLIQYYNGEERAKGNILERFSAQQFPDLHSELNLSSLELGDSALYFCASSDLAGGVGELFFGEGSRLTVL.

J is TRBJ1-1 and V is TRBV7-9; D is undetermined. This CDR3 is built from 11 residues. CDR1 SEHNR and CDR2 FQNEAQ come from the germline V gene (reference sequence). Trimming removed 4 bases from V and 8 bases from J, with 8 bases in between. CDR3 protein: CASSYVGEAFF. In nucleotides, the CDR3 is TGTGCCAGCAGCTACGTAGGGGAAGCTTTCTTT. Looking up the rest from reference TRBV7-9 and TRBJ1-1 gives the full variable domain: DTGVSQNPRHKITKRGQNVTFRCDPISEHNRLYWYRQTLGQGPEFLTYFQNEAQLEKSRLLSDRFSAERPKGSFSTLEIQRTEQGDSAMYLCASSYVGEAFFGQGTRLTVV.